The 8 T cell receptor beta chains below were found in one sample sequenced in a study of T cells after yellow fever vaccination. TCRdb re-derived calls from the 5' RACE reads in MiXCR, one entry per CDR3 protein. The table lists 400,000 or so distinct CDR3 sequences, around a tenth of them singletons. Here the sequenced sample was PBMCs, taken on the day of the first yellow fever vaccination. The receptors shown here come from a man younger than 35 who received the YFV17D yellow fever vaccine.

This clonotype showed up just a few times. V usage is TRBV5-1 and J usage is TRBJ2-7; D possibly matches TRBD1 or TRBD2 (6 bases each). Looked up from germline, CDR1 is SGHRS and CDR2 is YFSETQ. The CDR3 runs 12 residues. Trimming left V 4 bases short and J 6 bases short, with 11 bases between. The CDR3 protein is CASSRGESEQYF. The CDR3 bases are TGCGCCAGCAGCAGGGGGGAGTCCGAGCAGTACTTC.

Written as DNA, the CDR3 is TGCGCCAGCAGCTTGGGGGACAGACTAATCACCGGGGAGCTGTTTTTT. As protein: CASSLGDRLITGELFF. V usage is TRBV5-1 and J usage is TRBJ2-2, with 7 nucleotides matching TRBD1. This CDR3 comprises 16 residues. V trimming: 0 bases; J trimming: 4 bases; junction bases outside the gene matches: 6. Germline V gene lookup returns CDR1 SGHRS and CDR2 YFSETQ.

Many counts were recorded for this clonotype. This chain connects TRBV12-3 or TRBV12-4 to TRBJ1-1; weak D call: TRBD1 (5 bases). The V end lost 5 bases, the J end lost 7 bases, and 8 bases lay between the germline ends. This CDR3 region has 11 residues. CDR3 sequence: CASSPGVEAFF. For the CDR3, the DNA is TGTGCCAGCAGTCCGGGGGTTGAAGCTTTCTTT.

This clonotype was observed at least ten times. The J gene is TRBJ1-5, the V gene TRBV12-3 or TRBV12-4, with 11 bases identical to TRBD1. The CDR3 contains 14 residues. The junction had 2 bases not matched to a gene; V was cut back by 4 bases and J by 6 bases. This chain's CDR3 is CASSWDRGSQPQHF. The CDR3 DNA sequence: TGTGCCAGCAGTTGGGACAGGGGGAGTCAGCCCCAGCATTTT.

The chain is built from TRBV5-5 and TRBJ1-6, with D perhaps matching TRBD1 (6 bases). The germline CDR1 and CDR2 sequences are SGHKS and YYEKEE (reference sequence). CDR3 size: 18 residues. Deletions cut 5 bases from V and 0 bases from J, with 18 bases between. This CDR3 reads CASREGGLITSYNSPLHF. The CDR3 DNA reads as TGTGCCAGCAGGGAAGGGGGACTTATTACCTCCTATAATTCACCCCTCCACTTT.

This chain links TRBV4-3 with TRBJ2-6, with 7 bases matching TRBD1. The CDR3 covers 17 residues. Germline CDR1 and CDR2: LGHNA and YSLEER. Trimming at V came to 4 bases and at J to 0 bases, leaving 6 bases not matched to a gene. In DNA form, the CDR3 reads TGCGCCAGCAGCCGGGACAGCCCTGACTCTGGGGCCAACGTCCTGACTTTC. It specifies CASSRDSPDSGANVLTF.

At least ten counts were recorded for this clonotype. This chain connects TRBV5-5 to TRBJ1-6; TRBD1 aligns across 8 bases. Germline trimming cut 4 bases from V and 7 bases from J; bases unmatched to any gene: 7. This CDR3 is 15 amino acids long. Germline CDR1 SGHKS, CDR2 YYEKEE (reference sequence). The CDR3 is CASSGTGGRNSPLHF. The DNA of the CDR3 is TGTGCCAGCAGCGGCACAGGGGGAAGGAATTCACCCCTCCACTTT.

This clonotype has just a few counts. The chain is built from TRBV7-2 and TRBJ1-1; D is possibly TRBD1 (5 bases). The length of the CDR3 is 15 residues. With 2 bases removed from V and 4 bases from J, the gap between germline ends came to 14 bases. Germline loops: CDR1 SGHTA, CDR2 FQGNSA. CDR3 DNA sequence: TGTGCCAGCAGCTTATCGAGGCGCGGGGCCACTGAAGCTTTCTTT. Amino acid sequence: CASSLSRRGATEAFF.